The 21 T cell receptor beta chains presented below share a single source sample, sequenced in a study of T cells in narcolepsy. Generated by immunoSEQ multiplex PCR, the TCRdb table keeps only in-frame clones and is missing some. The sample carries 31,000 or so clones, almost 90% recorded once. Material: CD45RA- memory CD4+ T cells from PBMCs. These receptors were taken from a human donor with narcolepsy.

The CDR3 bases are TGTGCCAGTAGTATTAACCAGGGAAGTGGTCAGTACTTC. It translates to CASSINQGSGQYF. J is TRBJ2-5 and V is TRBV19, with D possibly being TRBD1 (5 bases). The CDR3 is 13 residues long. The V gene lost 3 bases and the J gene lost 11 bases, with 16 bases spanning the gap. Germline V lookup: CDR1 LNHDA, CDR2 SQIVND (reference sequence).

The genes are TRBV4-3 and TRBJ1-5, with TRBD1 identical over 7 bases. The germline gives CDR1 LGHNA, CDR2 YSLEER. The CDR3 has 15 residues. The V and J ends lost 3 bases and 6 bases, in that order; junction bases with no gene match: 8. The CDR3 region is CASSQDPGGTQPQHF. The CDR3 DNA sequence: TGCGCCAGCAGCCAGGACCCAGGGGGAACTCAGCCCCAGCATTTT.

This clone was recorded once. This chain joins TRBV6-1 and TRBJ1-1, with D hard to call. Germline V gene sequence: CDR1 MNHNS, CDR2 SASEGT. The CDR3 loop spans 14 amino acids. V lost 7 bases, J lost 5 bases, and 17 bases lay in between. CDR3 bases: TGTGCCAGCATGCAAGGGTTGGGAGGGACTGAAGCTTTCTTT. This gives the protein CASMQGLGGTEAFF.

This clone was counted a single time. The chain carries TRBV5-8 and TRBJ2-5, with D unclear. The end of the DNA aligns better with TRBJ2-7, so the J call may be wrong. CDR1 is SGHTS and CDR2 is YDEGEE in the germline V gene. The CDR3 spans 13 residues. CDR3 nucleotides: TGTGCCAGCAGAAAGAAAGGGCCGACCGAGCAGTACTTC. Translated, it gives CASRKKGPTEQYF.

The chain has TRBV6-1 and TRBJ1-2; D not certain. The V and J ends lost 1 base and 0 bases respectively, with 9 bases between them. The germline V gene encodes CDR1 MNHNS and CDR2 SASEGT. This CDR3 is built from 15 residues. This chain's CDR3 is CASSEEGTTNYGYTF. The CDR3 coding sequence is TGTGCCAGCAGTGAAGAGGGAACAACTAACTATGGCTACACCTTC.

This chain connects TRBV6-5 to TRBJ2-7, with 9 nucleotides matching TRBD1. The CDR3 consists of 14 residues. Per the germline V gene, CDR1 is MNHEY and CDR2 is SVGAGI. The V gene end was trimmed by 2 bases and the J gene end by 3 bases; junction bases not matched to a gene: 2. CDR3 sequence reads: CASSYGQGLYEQYF. Here the CDR3 DNA reads TGTGCCAGCAGTTACGGACAGGGGCTCTACGAGCAGTACTTC.

V is TRBV7-2 and J is TRBJ2-1; 13 bases agree with TRBD2. This CDR3 is 16 amino acids long. V dropped 0 bases and J dropped 7; count of bases not matched to a gene: 3. CDR1 is SGHTA, CDR2 FQGNSA, per germline. CDR3 loop: CASSLAPTSGGNEQFF. The CDR3 coding sequence is TGTGCCAGCAGCTTAGCGCCGACTAGCGGGGGGAATGAGCAGTTCTTC.

This clone appeared once. The chain carries TRBV4-1 and TRBJ2-6; D gene unclear. Trimming cost V 1 base and J 1 base, with 8 bases left between them. CDR1 is MGHRA, CDR2 YSYEKL, per germline. The CDR3 is 16 amino acids. DNA for the CDR3: TGCGCCAGCAGCCAAGGCGGATTTTCTGGGGCCAACGTCCTGACTTTC. Amino acids: CASSQGGFSGANVLTF.

The J gene is TRBJ1-2, the V gene TRBV5-1, with D hard to call. This CDR3 comprises 13 residues. The germline CDR1 and CDR2 sequences are SGHRS and YFSETQ. V shed 1 base and J shed 6 bases, with 10 bases lying between them. The CDR3 loop reads CASSLTGDDGYTF. CDR3 sequence (DNA): TGCGCCAGCAGCTTGACGGGAGATGATGGCTACACCTTC.

The chain employs TRBV18 and TRBJ1-1; D is unclear. V lost 6 bases to trimming and J lost 4 bases, with 12 bases between them. Germline assignment: CDR1 KGHSH and CDR2 LQKENI. The CDR3 is 13 residues long. The CDR3 sequence is CASSQDLSTEAFF. Written as DNA, the CDR3 is TGTGCCAGCTCCCAAGATTTAAGCACTGAAGCTTTCTTT. The full variable domain, with the rest looked up from reference TRBV18 and TRBJ1-1, is NAGVMQNPRHLVRRRGQEARLRCSPMKGHSHVYWYRQLPEEGLKFMVYLQKENIIDESGMPKERFSAEFPKEGPSILRIQQVVRGDSAAYFCASSQDLSTEAFFGQGTRLTVV.

The chain is built from TRBV5-1 and TRBJ1-1; D is possibly TRBD1 (6 bases). Trimming took 0 bases from V and 4 from J, leaving 13 bases between them. Germline V CDR1 and CDR2: SGHRS, YFSETQ. This CDR3 is built from 15 residues. CDR3 sequence: CASSLAGERATEAFF. The DNA for the CDR3 is TGCGCCAGCAGCTTGGCAGGGGAGCGCGCCACTGAAGCTTTCTTT.

The DNA for the CDR3 is TGTGCCAGTAGTAAAGTGGGATCTAGCACAGATACGCAGTATTTT. Residues: CASSKVGSSTDTQYF. This chain connects TRBV19 to TRBJ2-3; D uncertain. Germline values: CDR1 LNHDA, CDR2 SQIVND (reference sequence). This CDR3 contains 15 residues. Trimming pared 4 bases from V and 0 bases from J, leaving 11 bases between.

The chain carries TRBV29-1 and TRBJ2-1, with D unresolved. The V end was cut by 0 bases, the J end by 9 bases, with 12 bases between. Germline CDR1 reads SQVTM; CDR2 reads ANQGSEA. The CDR3 consists of 13 residues. CDR3 loop: CSVEEDPASEQFF. DNA for the CDR3: TGCAGCGTTGAAGAGGACCCTGCCAGTGAGCAGTTCTTC.

This clone appeared a single time. The chain combines TRBV7-2 with TRBJ1-3, with D perhaps matching TRBD1 (5 bases). CDR1 and CDR2 (germline): SGHTA, FQGNSA. V was pared by 5 bases and J by 0 bases, with 11 bases between. This CDR3 region has 15 residues. The CDR3 reads CASSPRGGSGNTIYF. Written as DNA, the CDR3 is TGTGCCAGCAGCCCACGGGGGGGCTCTGGAAACACCATATATTTT.

V is TRBV7-2 and J is TRBJ2-5; D assignment may be TRBD1 or TRBD2 (6 bases each). Between the trimmed V and J ends, which lost 1 base and 4 bases, there was a span of 10 bases. The CDR3 contains 14 residues. Germline values: CDR1 SGHTA, CDR2 FQGNSA. CDR3 amino acids: CASSLGGALETQYF. The DNA for the CDR3 is TGTGCCAGCAGCTTAGGGGGGGCCCTAGAGACCCAGTACTTC. Combining the CDR3 with reference TRBV7-2 and TRBJ2-5 gives the whole variable domain GAGVSQSPSNKVTEKGKDVELRCDPISGHTALYWYRQSLGQGLEFLIYFQGNSAPDKSGLPSDRFSAERTGGSVSTLTIQRTQQEDSAVYLCASSLGGALETQYFGPGTRLLVL.

This chain joins TRBV29-1 and TRBJ2-7; 11 positions agree with TRBD2. Trimming took 5 bases from V and 3 from J; bases not matched to a gene: 3. The CDR3 sequence is 13 residues long. Germline V gene data show CDR1 as SQVTM and CDR2 as ANQGSEA. The CDR3, as DNA: TGCAGCGTTCCGGGACTAGCGGACTACGAGCAGTACTTC. It encodes CSVPGLADYEQYF.

This clone was seen just once. The rearrangement links TRBV19 to TRBJ1-6, with 12 positions matching TRBD1. The junction had 4 bases not matched to a gene; V was cut back by 9 bases and J by 10 bases. The CDR3 extends over 13 amino acids. Germline V gene sequence: CDR1 LNHDA, CDR2 SQIVND (reference sequence). CDR3: CASMGQGASPLHF. Here the CDR3 DNA reads TGTGCCAGCATGGGACAGGGGGCCTCACCCCTCCACTTT.

The chain combines TRBV7-2 with TRBJ2-1, with 7 nucleotides matching TRBD1. The J segment lost 8 bases and the V segment lost 7 bases, leaving 14 bases of the junction unmatched. The CDR3 is 15 amino acids. Germline assignment: CDR1 SGHTA and CDR2 FQGNSA. The CDR3 sequence is CASTSRGGGRDEQFF. CDR3 DNA: TGTGCCAGCACCTCGAGAGGGGGCGGTAGAGATGAGCAGTTCTTC.

The chain joins TRBV20-1 to TRBJ1-4, with 8 bases lining up with TRBD1. CDR1 and CDR2 from the germline V gene are DFQATT and SNEGSKA (reference sequence). This CDR3 comprises 11 residues. The DNA of the CDR3 is TGCAGCGGACAGGGTGGTGAAAAACTGTTTTTT. It specifies CSGQGGEKLFF.

This clone was observed a handful of times. J is TRBJ1-1 and V is TRBV27; unclear D gene. The CDR3 totals 13 residues. V was pared by 3 bases and J by 1 base, with 6 bases between. CDR1 and CDR2 from the germline V gene are MNHEY and SMNVEV (reference sequence). CDR3 nucleotides: TGTGCCAGCAGTTTTTATAGGAACACTGAAGCTTTCTTT. Its protein is CASSFYRNTEAFF.

This clone appeared a single time. The chain recombines TRBV20-1 with TRBJ1-4; D uncertain. V lost 5 bases, J lost 8 bases, and 9 bases lay in between. CDR1 DFQATT and CDR2 SNEGSKA come from the germline V gene (reference sequence). This CDR3 has 11 amino acids. The CDR3: CSAPKREKLFF. The CDR3 DNA sequence: TGCAGTGCTCCGAAACGGGAAAAACTGTTTTTT.